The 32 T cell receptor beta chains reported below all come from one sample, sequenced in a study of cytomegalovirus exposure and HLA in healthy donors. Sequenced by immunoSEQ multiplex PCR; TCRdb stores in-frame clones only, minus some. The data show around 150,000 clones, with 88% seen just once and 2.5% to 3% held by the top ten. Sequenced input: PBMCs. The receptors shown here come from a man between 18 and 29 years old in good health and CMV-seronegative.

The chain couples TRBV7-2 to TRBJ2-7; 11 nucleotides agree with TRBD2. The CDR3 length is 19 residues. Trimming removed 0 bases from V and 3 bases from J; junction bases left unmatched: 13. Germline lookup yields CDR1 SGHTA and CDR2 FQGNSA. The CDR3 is CASSLARFTSGRRRYEQYF. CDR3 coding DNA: TGTGCCAGCAGCTTAGCGAGGTTTACTAGCGGGAGACGGCGCTACGAGCAGTACTTC.

The CDR3 DNA reads as TGTGCCAGCAGTTACCCGGACGGGGAGGGGGAGACCCAGTACTTC. Translating it yields CASSYPDGEGETQYF. V usage is TRBV6-5 and J usage is TRBJ2-5; 7 bases are shared with TRBD2. In germline, CDR1 is MNHEY, CDR2 SVGAGI. V lost 2 bases, J lost 5 bases, and 8 bases stayed unmatched. The CDR3 is 15 amino acids.

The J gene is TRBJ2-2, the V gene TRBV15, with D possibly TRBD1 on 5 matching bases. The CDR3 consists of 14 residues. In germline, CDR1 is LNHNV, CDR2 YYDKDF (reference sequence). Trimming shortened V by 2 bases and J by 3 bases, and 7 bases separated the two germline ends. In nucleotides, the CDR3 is TGTGCCACCAGCAGAAAGACAGACACCGGGGAGCTGTTTTTT. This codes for CATSRKTDTGELFF.

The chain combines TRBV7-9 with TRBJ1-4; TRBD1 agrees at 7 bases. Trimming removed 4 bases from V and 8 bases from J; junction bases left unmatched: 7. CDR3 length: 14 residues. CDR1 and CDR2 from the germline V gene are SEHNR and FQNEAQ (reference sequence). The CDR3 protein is CASSYDRVREKLFF. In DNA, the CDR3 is TGTGCCAGCAGCTATGACAGGGTCAGGGAAAAACTGTTTTTT.

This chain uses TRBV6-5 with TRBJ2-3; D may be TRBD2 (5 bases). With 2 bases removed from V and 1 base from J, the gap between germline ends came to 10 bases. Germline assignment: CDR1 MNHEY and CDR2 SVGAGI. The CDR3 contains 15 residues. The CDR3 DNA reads TGTGCCAGCAGTTACGAGGACTCCCGCACAGATACGCAGTATTTT. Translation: CASSYEDSRTDTQYF.

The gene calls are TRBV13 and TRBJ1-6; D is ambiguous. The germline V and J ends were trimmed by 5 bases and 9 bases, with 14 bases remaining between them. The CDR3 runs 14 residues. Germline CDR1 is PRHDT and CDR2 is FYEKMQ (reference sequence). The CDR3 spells CASSQRTGSSPLHF. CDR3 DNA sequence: TGTGCCAGCAGCCAAAGGACCGGGAGTTCACCCCTCCACTTT.

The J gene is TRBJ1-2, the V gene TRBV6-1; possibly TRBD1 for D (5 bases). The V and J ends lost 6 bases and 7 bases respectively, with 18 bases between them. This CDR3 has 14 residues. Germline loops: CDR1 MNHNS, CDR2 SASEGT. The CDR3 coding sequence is TGTGCCAGCAGCCACAACAGGCGCGGGGGTGGCTACACCTTC. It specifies CASSHNRRGGGYTF.

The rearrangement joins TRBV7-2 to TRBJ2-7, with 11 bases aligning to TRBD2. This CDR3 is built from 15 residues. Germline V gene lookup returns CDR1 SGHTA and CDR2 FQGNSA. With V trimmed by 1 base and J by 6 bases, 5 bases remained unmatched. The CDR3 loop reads CASSLVASGGFEQYV. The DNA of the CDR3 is TGTGCCAGCAGCTTAGTTGCTAGCGGGGGGTTCGAGCAGTACGTC.

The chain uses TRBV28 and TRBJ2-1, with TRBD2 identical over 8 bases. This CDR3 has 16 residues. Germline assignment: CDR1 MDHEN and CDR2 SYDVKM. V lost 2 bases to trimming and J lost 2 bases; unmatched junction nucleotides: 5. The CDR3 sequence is CASSLVAGRAYNEQFF. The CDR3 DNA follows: TGTGCCAGCAGTTTAGTAGCGGGACGGGCCTACAATGAGCAGTTCTTC.

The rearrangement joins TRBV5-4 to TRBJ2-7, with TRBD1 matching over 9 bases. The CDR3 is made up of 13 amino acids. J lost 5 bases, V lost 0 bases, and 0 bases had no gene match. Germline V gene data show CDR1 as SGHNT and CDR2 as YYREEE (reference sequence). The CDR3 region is CASSLGQGDEQYV. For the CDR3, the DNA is TGTGCCAGCAGCTTGGGACAGGGGGACGAGCAGTACGTC.

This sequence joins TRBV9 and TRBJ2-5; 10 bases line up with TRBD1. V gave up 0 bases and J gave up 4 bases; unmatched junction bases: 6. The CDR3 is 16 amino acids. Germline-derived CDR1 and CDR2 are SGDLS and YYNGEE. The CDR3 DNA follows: TGTGCCAGCAGCGTAGGGACAGGGGGTGCAGGAGAGACCCAGTACTTC. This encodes CASSVGTGGAGETQYF.

CDR3 amino acids: CASSLDGENLAKNIQYF. CDR3 coding DNA: TGCGCCAGCAGCTTGGACGGGGAAAACCTAGCCAAAAACATTCAGTACTTC. The V and J genes are TRBV5-1 and TRBJ2-4; the D gene is possibly TRBD2 (5 bases). This CDR3 is built from 17 residues. V lost 0 bases and J 0 bases, leaving 13 bases between the germline ends. From germline, CDR1 is SGHRS and CDR2 YFSETQ.

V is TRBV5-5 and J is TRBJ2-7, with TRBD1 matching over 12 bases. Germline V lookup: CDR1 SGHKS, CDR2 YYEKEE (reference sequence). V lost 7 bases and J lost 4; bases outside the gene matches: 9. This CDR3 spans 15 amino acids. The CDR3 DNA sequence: TGTGCCAGCTCTCCTGAGGGACAGGGGGCTTACGAGCAGTACTTC. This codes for CASSPEGQGAYEQYF.

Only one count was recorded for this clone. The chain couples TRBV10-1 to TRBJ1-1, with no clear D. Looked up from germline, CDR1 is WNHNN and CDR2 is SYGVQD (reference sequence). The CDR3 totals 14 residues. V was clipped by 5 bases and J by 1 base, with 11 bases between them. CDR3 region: CASSPPGANTEAFF. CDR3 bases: TGCGCCAGCAGTCCCCCGGGAGCGAACACTGAAGCTTTCTTT.

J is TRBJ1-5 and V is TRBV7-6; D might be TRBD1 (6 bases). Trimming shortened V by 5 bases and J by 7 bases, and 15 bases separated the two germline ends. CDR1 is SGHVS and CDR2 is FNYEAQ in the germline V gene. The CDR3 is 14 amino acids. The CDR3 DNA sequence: TGTGCCAGCAGCGCCTTACAGGGAGAACAGCCCCAGCATTTT. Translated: CASSALQGEQPQHF.

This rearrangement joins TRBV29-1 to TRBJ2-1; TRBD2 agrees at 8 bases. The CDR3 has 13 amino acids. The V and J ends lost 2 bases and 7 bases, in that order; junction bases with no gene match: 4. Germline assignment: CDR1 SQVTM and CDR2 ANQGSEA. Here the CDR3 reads CSVETGGGNEQFF. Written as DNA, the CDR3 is TGCAGCGTTGAAACCGGGGGGGGGAATGAGCAGTTCTTC.

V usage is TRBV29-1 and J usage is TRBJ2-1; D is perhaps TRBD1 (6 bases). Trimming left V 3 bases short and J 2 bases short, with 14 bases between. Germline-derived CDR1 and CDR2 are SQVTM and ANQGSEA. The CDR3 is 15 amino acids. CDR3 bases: TGCAGCGTTGACTCGGACAGACAAGCCTACAATGAGCAGTTCTTC. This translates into CSVDSDRQAYNEQFF.

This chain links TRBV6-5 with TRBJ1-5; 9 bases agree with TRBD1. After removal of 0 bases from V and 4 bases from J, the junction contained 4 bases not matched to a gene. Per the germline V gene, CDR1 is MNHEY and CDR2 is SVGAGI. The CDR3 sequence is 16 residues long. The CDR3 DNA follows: TGTGCCAGCAGTTACTCGGGGACAGGGCCTAATCAGCCCCAGCATTTT. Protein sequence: CASSYSGTGPNQPQHF.

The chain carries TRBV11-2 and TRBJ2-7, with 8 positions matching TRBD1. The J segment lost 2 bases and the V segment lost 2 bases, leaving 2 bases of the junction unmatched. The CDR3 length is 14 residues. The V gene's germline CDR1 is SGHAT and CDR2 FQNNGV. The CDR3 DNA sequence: TGTGCCAGCAGCTTAAACAGGGGGGCCTACGAGCAGTACTTC. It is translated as CASSLNRGAYEQYF.

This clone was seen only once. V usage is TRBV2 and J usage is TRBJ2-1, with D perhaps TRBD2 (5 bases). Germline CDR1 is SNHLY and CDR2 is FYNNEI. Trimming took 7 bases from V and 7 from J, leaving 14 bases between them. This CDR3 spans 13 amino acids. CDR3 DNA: TGTGCCAGCATGGGAGACTCTAGAAATGAGCAGTTCTTC. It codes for CASMGDSRNEQFF.

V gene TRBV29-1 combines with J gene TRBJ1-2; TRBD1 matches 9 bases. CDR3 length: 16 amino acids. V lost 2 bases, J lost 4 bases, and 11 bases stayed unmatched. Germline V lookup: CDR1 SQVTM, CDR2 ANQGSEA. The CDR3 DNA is TGCAGCGTTGAACTCTCCCGTGACAGGGGGGGCTATGGCTACACCTTC. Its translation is CSVELSRDRGGYGYTF. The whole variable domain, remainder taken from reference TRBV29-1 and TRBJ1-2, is SAVISQKPSRDICQRGTSLTIQCQVDSQVTMMFWYRQQPGQSLTLIATANQGSEATYESGFVIDKFPISRPNLTFSTLTVSNMSPEDSSIYLCSVELSRDRGGYGYTFGSGTRLTVV.

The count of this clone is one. The CDR3 sequence: CASAILDGNQPQHF. The CDR3 nucleotides are TGTGCCAGTGCTATTCTTGATGGCAATCAGCCCCAGCATTTT. This chain connects TRBV19 to TRBJ1-5; D is undetermined. The germline V and J ends were trimmed by 8 bases and 2 bases, with 13 bases remaining between them. The CDR3 is 14 residues long. Germline lookup yields CDR1 LNHDA and CDR2 SQIVND (reference sequence).

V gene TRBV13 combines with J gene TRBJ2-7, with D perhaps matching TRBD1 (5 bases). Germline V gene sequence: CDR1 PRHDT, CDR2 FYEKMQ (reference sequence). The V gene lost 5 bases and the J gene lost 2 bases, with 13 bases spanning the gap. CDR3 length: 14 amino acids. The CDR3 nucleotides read TGTGCCAGCAGCACGGCCAGACAGCCCTACGAGCAGTACTTC. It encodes CASSTARQPYEQYF.

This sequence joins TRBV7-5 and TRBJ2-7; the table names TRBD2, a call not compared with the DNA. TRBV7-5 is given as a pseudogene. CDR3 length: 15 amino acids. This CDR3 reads CARSFGLAGAHEQYF. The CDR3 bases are TGTGCCAGAAGCTTCGGACTAGCGGGAGCCCACGAGCAGTACTTC.

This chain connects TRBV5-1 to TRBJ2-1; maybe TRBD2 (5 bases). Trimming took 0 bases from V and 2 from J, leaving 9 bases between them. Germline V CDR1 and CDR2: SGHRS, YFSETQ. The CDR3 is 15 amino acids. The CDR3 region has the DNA TGCGCCAGCAGCTTGGCGGGGTACCCCTACAATGAGCAGTTCTTC. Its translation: CASSLAGYPYNEQFF. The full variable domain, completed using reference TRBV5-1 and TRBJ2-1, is KAGVTQTPRYLIKTRGQQVTLSCSPISGHRSVSWYQQTPGQGLQFLFEYFSETQRNKGNFPGRFSGRQFSNSRSEMNVSTLELGDSALYLCASSLAGYPYNEQFFGPGTRLTVL.

The CDR3 sequence is CASSQDVHRDRSSTDTQYF. As DNA, the CDR3 is TGCGCCAGCAGCCAAGATGTGCATAGGGACAGGAGTTCCACAGATACGCAGTATTTT. This chain joins TRBV4-3 and TRBJ2-3; TRBD1 matches at 8 bases. Trimming removed 0 bases from V and 2 bases from J; junction bases left unmatched: 13. Germline CDR1 LGHNA, CDR2 YSLEER. This CDR3 comprises 19 residues.

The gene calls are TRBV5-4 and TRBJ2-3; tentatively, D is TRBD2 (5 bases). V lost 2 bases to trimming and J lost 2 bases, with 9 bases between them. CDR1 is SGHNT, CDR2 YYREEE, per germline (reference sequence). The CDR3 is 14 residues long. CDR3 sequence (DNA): TGTGCCAGCAGCTTTCGAGCGGACACAGATACGCAGTATTTT. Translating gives CASSFRADTDTQYF.

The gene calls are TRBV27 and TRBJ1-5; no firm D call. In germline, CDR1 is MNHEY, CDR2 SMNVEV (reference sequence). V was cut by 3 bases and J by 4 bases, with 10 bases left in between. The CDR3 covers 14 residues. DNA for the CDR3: TGTGCCAGCAGTTTGGCGGGATATAATCAGCCCCAGCATTTT. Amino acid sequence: CASSLAGYNQPQHF.

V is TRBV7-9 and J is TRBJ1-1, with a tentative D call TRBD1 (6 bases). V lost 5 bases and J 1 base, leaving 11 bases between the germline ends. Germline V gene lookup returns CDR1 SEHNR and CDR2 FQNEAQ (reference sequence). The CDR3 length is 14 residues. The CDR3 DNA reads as TGTGCCAGCAGCAATCGGGGACAGAACACTGAAGCTTTCTTT. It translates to CASSNRGQNTEAFF.

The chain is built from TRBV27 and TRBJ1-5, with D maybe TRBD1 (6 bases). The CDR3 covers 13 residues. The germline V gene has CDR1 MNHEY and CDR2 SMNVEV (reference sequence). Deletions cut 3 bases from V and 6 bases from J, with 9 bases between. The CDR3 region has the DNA TGTGCCAGCAGTTTCGCAGGGGCTCAGCCCCAGCATTTT. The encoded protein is CASSFAGAQPQHF.

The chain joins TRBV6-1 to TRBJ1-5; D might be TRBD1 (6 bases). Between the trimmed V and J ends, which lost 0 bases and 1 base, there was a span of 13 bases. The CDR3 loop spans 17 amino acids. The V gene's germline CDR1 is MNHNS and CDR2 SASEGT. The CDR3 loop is CASSEAVAGASNQPQHF. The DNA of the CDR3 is TGTGCCAGCAGTGAAGCAGTGGCAGGGGCAAGCAATCAGCCCCAGCATTTT.

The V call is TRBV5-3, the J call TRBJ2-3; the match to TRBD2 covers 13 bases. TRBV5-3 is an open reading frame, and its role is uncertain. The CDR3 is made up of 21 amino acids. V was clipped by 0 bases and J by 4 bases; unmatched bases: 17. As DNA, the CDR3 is TGTGCCAGAAGCTTGGGGGGAGGACTAGCGGGAGTTGTCATTTGCGCAGATACGCAGTATTTT. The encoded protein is CARSLGGGLAGVVICADTQYF.